This TCR beta chain was profiled in a study of blood T cell repertoires in COVID-19. Across the whole study: Sites across the United States, Italy and Spain contributed samples from acute and convalescent COVID-19. Nucleic acid was either cDNA or gDNA, and it came from T cells, B-cell-depleted T cells, or PBMCs.

Profiling relied on immunoSEQ multiplex PCR, and the TCRdb table lists in-frame clones only, not all of them. The repertoire consists of roughly 310,000 clones, with 75% to 90% occurring once and the leading ten covering around 9.5%. Germline values: CDR1 MNHEY, CDR2 SVGAGI. The CDR3 sequence is 15 residues long. Trimming pared 2 bases from V and 2 bases from J, leaving 10 bases between. Participants spanned ages about 18 to 100 years and resided in 20 to 25 US areas. Cohort 3 recovery required two negative PCRs, clearance, or symptom resolution. V gene TRBV6-5 combines with J gene TRBJ1-5, with D perhaps matching TRBD1 (5 bases). Specimen: PBMCs or T cells enriched from blood (not recorded which). This TCR was sampled from a woman aged 40-49 years who had recovered from COVID-19. CDR3 bases: TGTGCCAGCAGTTACAGGGGCTACGGCAATCAGCCCCAGCATTTT. Translation: CASSYRGYGNQPQHF.